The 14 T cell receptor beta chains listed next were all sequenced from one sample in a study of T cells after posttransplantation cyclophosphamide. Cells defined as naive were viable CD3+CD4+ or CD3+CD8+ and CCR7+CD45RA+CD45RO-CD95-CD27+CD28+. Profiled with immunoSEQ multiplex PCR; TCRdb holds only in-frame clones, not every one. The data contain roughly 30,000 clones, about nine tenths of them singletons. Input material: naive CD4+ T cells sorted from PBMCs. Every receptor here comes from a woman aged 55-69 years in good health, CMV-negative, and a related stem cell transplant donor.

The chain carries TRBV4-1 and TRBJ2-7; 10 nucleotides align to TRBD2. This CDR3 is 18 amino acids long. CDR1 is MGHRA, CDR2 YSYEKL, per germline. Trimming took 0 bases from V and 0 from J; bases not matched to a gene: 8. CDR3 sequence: CASSQEPPPSGGSYEQYF. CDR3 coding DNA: TGCGCCAGCAGCCAAGAGCCCCCTCCTAGCGGGGGCTCCTACGAGCAGTACTTC.

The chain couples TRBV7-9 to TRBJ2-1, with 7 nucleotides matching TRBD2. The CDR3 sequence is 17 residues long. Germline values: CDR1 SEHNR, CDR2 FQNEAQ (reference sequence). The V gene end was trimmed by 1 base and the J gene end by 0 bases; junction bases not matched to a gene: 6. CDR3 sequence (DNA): TGTGCCAGCAGCTTAGTCGGCGGGAGTCGCTCCTACAATGAGCAGTTCTTC. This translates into CASSLVGGSRSYNEQFF.

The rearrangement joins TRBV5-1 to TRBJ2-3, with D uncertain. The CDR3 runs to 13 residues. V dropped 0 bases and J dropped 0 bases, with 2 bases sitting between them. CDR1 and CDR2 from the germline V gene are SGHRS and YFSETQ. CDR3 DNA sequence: TGCGCCAGCAGCTTGGCTAGCACAGATACGCAGTATTTT. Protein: CASSLASTDTQYF. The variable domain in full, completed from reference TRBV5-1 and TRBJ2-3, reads KAGVTQTPRYLIKTRGQQVTLSCSPISGHRSVSWYQQTPGQGLQFLFEYFSETQRNKGNFPGRFSGRQFSNSRSEMNVSTLELGDSALYLCASSLASTDTQYFGPGTRLTVL.

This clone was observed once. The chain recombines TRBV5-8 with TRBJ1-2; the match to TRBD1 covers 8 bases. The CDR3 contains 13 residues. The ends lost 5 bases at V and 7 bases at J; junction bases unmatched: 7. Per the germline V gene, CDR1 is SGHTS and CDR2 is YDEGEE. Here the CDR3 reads CASSWTGLGGYTF. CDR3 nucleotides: TGTGCCAGCAGTTGGACAGGGTTAGGTGGCTACACCTTC.

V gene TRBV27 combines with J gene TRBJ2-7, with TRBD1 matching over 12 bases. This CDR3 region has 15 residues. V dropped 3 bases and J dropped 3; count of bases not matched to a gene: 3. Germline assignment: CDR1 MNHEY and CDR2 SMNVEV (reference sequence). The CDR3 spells CASSLGTGGFYEQYF. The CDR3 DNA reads TGTGCCAGCAGTTTGGGGACAGGGGGCTTCTACGAGCAGTACTTC.

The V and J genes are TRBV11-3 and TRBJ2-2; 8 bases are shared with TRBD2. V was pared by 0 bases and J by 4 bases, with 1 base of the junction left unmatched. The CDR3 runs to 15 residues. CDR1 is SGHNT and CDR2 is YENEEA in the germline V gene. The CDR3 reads CASSLEGLATGELFF. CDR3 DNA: TGTGCCAGCAGCTTAGAAGGACTAGCCACCGGGGAGCTGTTTTTT. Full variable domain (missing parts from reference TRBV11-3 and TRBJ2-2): EAGVVQSPRYKIIEKKQPVAFWCNPISGHNTLYWYLQNLGQGPELLIRYENEEAVDDSQLPKDRFSAERLKGVDSTLKIQPAELGDSAVYLCASSLEGLATGELFFGEGSRLTVL.

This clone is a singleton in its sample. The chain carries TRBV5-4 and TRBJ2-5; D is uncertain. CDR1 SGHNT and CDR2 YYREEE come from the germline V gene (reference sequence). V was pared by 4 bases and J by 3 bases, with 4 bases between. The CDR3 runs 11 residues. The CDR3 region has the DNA TGTGCCAGCAGCGTTAAAGAGACCCAGTACTTC. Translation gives CASSVKETQYF.

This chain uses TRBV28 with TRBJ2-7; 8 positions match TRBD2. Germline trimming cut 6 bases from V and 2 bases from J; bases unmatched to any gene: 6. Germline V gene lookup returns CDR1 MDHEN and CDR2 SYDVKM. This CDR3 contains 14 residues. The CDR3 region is CASRPGGGAYEQYF. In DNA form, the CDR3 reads TGTGCCAGCAGGCCGGGGGGGGGCGCCTACGAGCAGTACTTC.

CDR3 in amino acids: CASSEALGAGDRTQYF. The CDR3 DNA is TGTGCCAGCAGTGAAGCGCTCGGGGCGGGAGACCGGACCCAGTACTTC. The rearrangement links TRBV6-1 to TRBJ2-5; 7 nucleotides agree with TRBD2. CDR1 and CDR2 from the germline V gene are MNHNS and SASEGT. This CDR3 is 16 amino acids long. J was trimmed by 7 bases and V by 0 bases; bases with no gene match: 11.

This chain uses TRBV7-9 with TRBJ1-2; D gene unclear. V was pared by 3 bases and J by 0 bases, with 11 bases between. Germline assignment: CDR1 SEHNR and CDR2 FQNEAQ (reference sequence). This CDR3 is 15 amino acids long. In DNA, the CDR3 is TGTGCCAGCAGCTTGGGTGCAGGAACTAACTATGGCTACACCTTC. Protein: CASSLGAGTNYGYTF.

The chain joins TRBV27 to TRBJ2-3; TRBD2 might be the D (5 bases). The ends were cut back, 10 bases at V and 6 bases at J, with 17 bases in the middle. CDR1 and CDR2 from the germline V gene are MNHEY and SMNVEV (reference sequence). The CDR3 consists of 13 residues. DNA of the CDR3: TGTGCCACCCCCGGGGATACTGGGGATACGCAGTATTTT. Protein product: CATPGDTGDTQYF.

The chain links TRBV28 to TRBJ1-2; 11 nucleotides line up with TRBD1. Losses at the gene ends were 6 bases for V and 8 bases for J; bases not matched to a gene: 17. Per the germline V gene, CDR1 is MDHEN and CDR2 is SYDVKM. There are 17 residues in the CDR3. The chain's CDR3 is CASSSTGTGGPGRGYTF. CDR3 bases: TGTGCCAGCAGCTCCACCGGGACAGGGGGTCCTGGGAGGGGCTACACCTTC.

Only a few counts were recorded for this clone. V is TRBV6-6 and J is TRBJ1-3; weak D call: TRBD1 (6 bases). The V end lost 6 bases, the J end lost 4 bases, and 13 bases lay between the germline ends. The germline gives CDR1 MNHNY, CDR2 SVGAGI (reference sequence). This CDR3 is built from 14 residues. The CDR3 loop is CASRPDSLGNTIYF. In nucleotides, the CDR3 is TGTGCCAGCAGGCCGGACAGTCTGGGAAACACCATATATTTT.

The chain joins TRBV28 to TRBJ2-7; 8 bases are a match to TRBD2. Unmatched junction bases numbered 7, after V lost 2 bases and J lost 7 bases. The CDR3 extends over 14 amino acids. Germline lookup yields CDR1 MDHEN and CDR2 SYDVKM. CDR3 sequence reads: CASSLLTGGAEQYF. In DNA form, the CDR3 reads TGTGCCAGCAGTTTACTCACGGGGGGGGCTGAGCAGTACTTC.